The 27 T cell receptor beta chains below were found in one sample sequenced in a study of blood T cell repertoires in COVID-19. Using immunoSEQ multiplex PCR, the repertoire was profiled, and TCRdb retains in-frame clones only, with some absent. The sample carries about 100,000 clones, 75% to 90% recorded once. Material for sequencing was peripheral blood. Source of these receptors: a man aged 80 or over with active or convalescent COVID-19.

The chain carries TRBV27 and TRBJ2-7; D ambiguous. Trimming cost V 0 bases and J 5 bases, with 8 bases left between them. The CDR3 sequence is 13 residues long. Germline assignment: CDR1 MNHEY and CDR2 SMNVEV (reference sequence). This CDR3 is CASSLSRLHEQYF. The CDR3 bases are TGTGCCAGCAGTTTATCCAGGCTGCACGAGCAGTACTTC.

V and J are TRBV10-3 and TRBJ2-1, with TRBD1 identical over 8 bases. The CDR3 extends over 16 amino acids. Germline values: CDR1 ENHRY, CDR2 SYGVKD. Trimming at V came to 7 bases and at J to 5 bases, leaving 13 bases not matched to a gene. The CDR3 sequence: CAINPSAGQGNNEQFF. CDR3 bases: TGTGCCATCAATCCTAGTGCTGGACAGGGAAACAATGAGCAGTTCTTC.

The chain carries TRBV28 and TRBJ1-2; 7 nucleotides match TRBD1. Trimming cost V 6 bases and J 5 bases; bases outside gene matches: 3. The CDR3 contains 12 residues. Per the germline V gene, CDR1 is MDHEN and CDR2 is SYDVKM. DNA for the CDR3: TGTGCCAGCAGCCGGACAGGATATGGCTACACCTTC. Amino acid sequence: CASSRTGYGYTF.

The chain has TRBV10-3 and TRBJ1-1; D possibly corresponds to TRBD1 (5 bases). Trimming took off 6 bases at V and 1 base at J, with 12 bases between the two ends. The CDR3 sequence is 14 residues long. Germline CDR1 is ENHRY and CDR2 is SYGVKD. DNA for the CDR3: TGTGCCATCAGGATAGGGGCCCGGAACACTGAAGCTTTCTTT. Amino acid sequence: CAIRIGARNTEAFF.

This clone was seen just once. V usage is TRBV3-1 (or the pseudogene TRBV3-2) and J usage is TRBJ2-3; 9 bases match TRBD1. V lost 2 bases, J lost 4 bases, and 7 bases stayed unmatched. This CDR3 spans 16 amino acids. Germline loops: CDR1 LGHDT, CDR2 YNNKEL (reference sequence). CDR3 sequence reads: CASSQLTGGPADTQYF. The CDR3 bases are TGTGCCAGCAGCCAATTGACAGGGGGACCGGCAGATACGCAGTATTTT.

V gene TRBV23-1 combines with J gene TRBJ1-2, with 7 bases aligning to TRBD1. TRBV23-1 is labeled an ORF, and its function is uncertain. Germline trimming cut 9 bases from V and 8 bases from J; bases unmatched to any gene: 12. This CDR3 has 13 amino acids. The chain's CDR3 is CARKPDRAGGYTF. The CDR3 DNA reads as TGCGCCAGGAAACCAGACAGGGCAGGCGGCTACACCTTC.

V gene TRBV28 combines with J gene TRBJ1-2; TRBD1 matches 7 bases. Germline-derived CDR1 and CDR2 are MDHEN and SYDVKM. The CDR3 sequence is 15 residues long. V lost 4 bases and J lost 4; bases outside the gene matches: 9. The DNA of the CDR3 is TGTGCCAGCAGTTCGACGACGACAGGGTTCTATGGCTACACCTTC. Its protein product is CASSSTTTGFYGYTF.

This clone was counted a single time. The chain has TRBV18 and TRBJ1-5; D is ambiguous. The CDR3 loop spans 14 amino acids. V shed 3 bases and J shed 9 bases, with 15 bases lying between them. Germline assignment: CDR1 KGHSH and CDR2 LQKENI. CDR3 protein: CASSPTDKEAPQHF. CDR3 sequence (DNA): TGTGCCAGCTCACCTACTGACAAGGAGGCGCCCCAGCATTTT.

This clone was detected once. The gene calls are TRBV6-6 and TRBJ2-1, with 8 bases lining up with TRBD2. Trimming took 6 bases from V and 10 from J; bases not matched to a gene: 17. CDR1 and CDR2 from the germline V gene are MNHNY and SVGAGI (reference sequence). The CDR3 consists of 16 residues. CDR3 amino acids: CASSTNHKEREREQFF. CDR3 bases: TGTGCCAGCAGCACAAATCACAAGGAGCGGGAGCGGGAGCAGTTCTTC.

The chain couples TRBV5-1 to TRBJ2-7; 8 bases map to TRBD1. V dropped 4 bases and J dropped 5; count of bases not matched to a gene: 8. The CDR3 is made up of 14 amino acids. Germline assignment: CDR1 SGHRS and CDR2 YFSETQ. DNA of the CDR3: TGCGCCAGCAGCGGGGTACAGGGGGACCACGAGCAGTACTTC. It translates to CASSGVQGDHEQYF.

The chain has TRBV7-2 and TRBJ1-2; D unclear. Germline V gene sequence: CDR1 SGHTA, CDR2 FQGNSA. This CDR3 region has 16 residues. V was shortened by 3 bases and J by 3 bases, with 17 bases between the two germline ends. The CDR3 DNA follows: TGTGCCAGCAGCTTTGCCGGGAACCGCGGTGACTATGGCTACACCTTC. It translates to CASSFAGNRGDYGYTF.

The chain links TRBV5-1 to TRBJ1-1, with TRBD1 matching 8 bases. Germline values: CDR1 SGHRS, CDR2 YFSETQ. The CDR3 consists of 13 residues. With 7 bases clipped from V and 11 bases from J, the junction kept 13 bases outside the gene matches. The CDR3 DNA follows: TGCGCCAGCGGAACTGGACAGGGCCCCTCCGCTTTCTTT. It is translated as CASGTGQGPSAFF.

This chain connects TRBV11-2 to TRBJ1-1; D unclear. The germline V gene encodes CDR1 SGHAT and CDR2 FQNNGV. The CDR3 length is 14 residues. V shed 8 bases and J shed 5 bases, with 18 bases lying between them. The CDR3 nucleotides are TGTGCCAGCGCTCAAAACTCAGGCGGGACTGAAGCTTTCTTT. It codes for CASAQNSGGTEAFF.

Only a few counts were recorded for this clone. This chain joins TRBV15 and TRBJ2-3; 9 bases fit TRBD1. J gave up 3 bases and V 4 bases, and 5 bases lay outside the gene matches. The CDR3 extends over 15 amino acids. CDR1 is LNHNV, CDR2 YYDKDF, per germline (reference sequence). DNA for the CDR3: TGTGCCACCAGCATCGGACAGGGGACGACAGATACGCAGTATTTT. Amino acid sequence: CATSIGQGTTDTQYF.

The V and J genes are TRBV29-1 and TRBJ2-7; TRBD1 aligns across 9 bases. The CDR3 loop spans 16 amino acids. Germline lookup yields CDR1 SQVTM and CDR2 ANQGSEA. The junction had 17 bases not matched to a gene; V was cut back by 6 bases and J by 5 bases. The CDR3 DNA is TGCAGCGTCCTAAAACGTCCGGGACAGGGTATCGACGAGCAGTACTTC. Protein product: CSVLKRPGQGIDEQYF.

The CDR3: CATSRLAETYNEQFF. The CDR3 DNA reads TGTGCCACCAGCAGACTAGCGGAAACGTACAATGAGCAGTTCTTC. The rearrangement links TRBV15 to TRBJ2-1; 7 bases are shared with TRBD2. Trimming at V came to 2 bases and at J to 4 bases, leaving 5 bases not matched to a gene. This CDR3 contains 15 residues. The germline V gene encodes CDR1 LNHNV and CDR2 YYDKDF (reference sequence).

The chain carries TRBV14 and TRBJ1-1; 9 bases are a match to TRBD1. This CDR3 has 15 residues. V dropped 4 bases and J dropped 4; count of bases not matched to a gene: 7. In germline, CDR1 is SGHDN, CDR2 FVKESK. CDR3 loop: CASSPRTGVSTEAFF. The CDR3 nucleotides are TGTGCCAGCAGCCCTCGGACAGGGGTCTCCACTGAAGCTTTCTTT.

This sequence joins TRBV7-8 and TRBJ2-7; 10 nucleotides match TRBD1. V dropped 4 bases and J dropped 7; count of bases not matched to a gene: 7. CDR1 is SGHVS, CDR2 FQNEAQ, per germline. This CDR3 is 14 amino acids long. CDR3 coding DNA: TGTGCCAGCAGCTCCGGGACAGGGGAATTAGAGCAGTACTTC. Its translation is CASSSGTGELEQYF.

The V and J genes are TRBV30 and TRBJ1-1; no reliable D call. Germline values: CDR1 GTSNPN, CDR2 SVGIG (reference sequence). V was trimmed by 0 bases and J by 5 bases, leaving 10 bases between them. This CDR3 is 13 amino acids long. The CDR3 coding sequence is TGTGCCTGGAGTGTAACCGGGAGAACTGAAGCTTTCTTT. Encoded protein: CAWSVTGRTEAFF.

This rearrangement joins TRBV6-5 to TRBJ1-2; 9 nucleotides match TRBD1. Trimming at V came to 8 bases and at J to 6 bases, leaving 13 bases not matched to a gene. CDR1 MNHEY and CDR2 SVGAGI come from the germline V gene. The CDR3 runs to 15 residues. The CDR3 loop is CASSSGTGRFDGYTF. In nucleotides, the CDR3 is TGTGCCAGCTCCTCCGGGACAGGGAGATTCGATGGCTACACCTTC.

V and J are TRBV7-9 and TRBJ2-7, with 7 bases aligning to TRBD1. CDR1 is SEHNR, CDR2 FQNEAQ, per germline (reference sequence). Germline trimming cut 0 bases from V and 4 bases from J; bases unmatched to any gene: 3. The CDR3 contains 14 residues. The CDR3 reads CASSLAGGTYEQYF. CDR3 sequence (DNA): TGTGCCAGCAGCTTAGCAGGGGGCACTTACGAGCAGTACTTC.

This clone was picked up one time. The rearrangement uses TRBV3-1 (or the pseudogene TRBV3-2) and TRBJ1-5, with 7 positions matching TRBD1. The CDR3 consists of 16 residues. CDR1 LGHDT and CDR2 YNNKEL come from the germline V gene (reference sequence). The junction had 8 bases not matched to a gene; V was cut back by 0 bases and J by 6 bases. CDR3 region: CASSQEAGGMVQPQHF. DNA of the CDR3: TGTGCCAGCAGCCAAGAGGCAGGGGGGATGGTTCAGCCCCAGCATTTT.

The chain uses TRBV9 and TRBJ2-1; 7 nucleotides align to TRBD1. The germline V gene encodes CDR1 SGDLS and CDR2 YYNGEE. The CDR3 totals 14 residues. The ends lost 1 base at V and 4 bases at J; junction bases unmatched: 2. CDR3 amino acids: CASSVLQGYNEQFF. The CDR3 coding sequence is TGTGCCAGCAGCGTACTACAGGGGTACAATGAGCAGTTCTTC.

This chain joins TRBV19 and TRBJ2-7, with 8 bases identical to TRBD2. V was clipped by 7 bases and J by 5 bases; unmatched bases: 7. The CDR3 loop spans 13 amino acids. Germline V gives CDR1 LNHDA, CDR2 SQIVND (reference sequence). The CDR3 region is CASIPSGSDEQYF. CDR3 sequence (DNA): TGTGCCAGTATCCCCAGCGGGAGTGACGAGCAGTACTTC.

A single count supports this clone. As DNA, the CDR3 is TGTGCCAGCAGCTTAGGTGGACAGGGAGGCTATGGCTACACCTTC. This codes for CASSLGGQGGYGYTF. The chain uses TRBV7-8 and TRBJ1-2; TRBD1 agrees at 8 bases. V lost 1 base and J lost 4; bases outside the gene matches: 5. Germline V lookup: CDR1 SGHVS, CDR2 FQNEAQ. CDR3 length: 15 residues.

This clone was observed a handful of times. The rearrangement links TRBV5-1 to TRBJ1-2; TRBD1 is a possible D gene (6 bases). Germline V gene lookup returns CDR1 SGHRS and CDR2 YFSETQ. Trimming took 0 bases from V and 7 from J, leaving 13 bases between them. The CDR3 runs 14 residues. The CDR3 reads CASSLARTDSGYTF. Written as DNA, the CDR3 is TGCGCCAGCAGCTTGGCCCGGACAGATAGTGGCTACACCTTC.

V is TRBV18 and J is TRBJ2-7; D is possibly TRBD1 (5 bases). Germline CDR1 KGHSH, CDR2 LQKENI. Trimming stripped 3 bases from V and 3 bases from J, with 12 bases between. CDR3 size: 14 residues. The CDR3 sequence: CASSPARASYEQYF. The DNA for the CDR3 is TGTGCCAGCTCACCCGCCAGGGCTAGCTACGAGCAGTACTTC.